The 22 T cell receptor beta chains below all came from one sample that was sequenced in a study of identifying expanded T cells in peripheral blood. Method: immunoSEQ multiplex PCR; TCRdb's copy keeps in-frame clones and lacks some. This table holds tens of thousands of clones, over 75% found once. The sequencing sample was made of blood. The origin of the receptors is a person aged 18 to 75 in good health.

The rearrangement joins TRBV18 to TRBJ2-1, with D uncertain. V was trimmed by 0 bases and J by 7 bases, leaving 7 bases between them. The CDR3 is made up of 13 amino acids. Germline loops: CDR1 KGHSH, CDR2 LQKENI. CDR3 coding DNA: TGTGCCAGCTCACCACCAGGGTTGAATGAGCAGTTCTTC. Encoded protein: CASSPPGLNEQFF.

The chain employs TRBV30 and TRBJ2-2, with TRBD1 identical over 8 bases. CDR1 is GTSNPN and CDR2 is SVGIG in the germline V gene (reference sequence). This CDR3 has 14 amino acids. V gave up 1 base and J gave up 6 bases; unmatched junction bases: 4. The chain's CDR3 is CAWSGQGASGELFF. CDR3 sequence (DNA): TGTGCCTGGAGTGGGCAGGGGGCGTCCGGGGAGCTGTTTTTT.

The rearrangement links TRBV21-1 to TRBJ2-2. TRBV21-1 is labeled a pseudogene. The CDR3 runs 11 residues. CDR3 nucleotides: TGTGCCAGCAGAGGGCCCGGGGAGCTGTTTTTT. Translation gives CASRGPGELFF.

The rearrangement joins TRBV2 to TRBJ1-5; no clear D gene. Trimming removed 7 bases from V and 0 bases from J, with 13 bases in between. CDR3 length: 15 amino acids. Germline CDR1 and CDR2: SNHLY and FYNNEI. CDR3 in amino acids: CASTIDRHSNQPQHF. CDR3 DNA sequence: TGTGCCAGCACGATAGATCGCCATAGCAATCAGCCCCAGCATTTT.

This clone was seen only once. This chain uses TRBV30 with TRBJ2-1; the D is unclear. Germline V CDR1 and CDR2: GTSNPN, SVGIG (reference sequence). The CDR3 sequence is 15 residues long. V was clipped by 0 bases and J by 6 bases, with 15 bases between them. The CDR3 loop reads CAWSVRLDFSNEQFF. As DNA, the CDR3 is TGTGCCTGGAGTGTACGGTTAGATTTCTCCAATGAGCAGTTCTTC. Complete variable domain (other parts from reference TRBV30 and TRBJ2-1): SQTIHQWPATLVQPVGSPLSLECTVEGTSNPNLYWYRQAAGRGLQLLFYSVGIGQISSEVPQNLSASRPQDRQFILSSKKLLLSDSGFYLCAWSVRLDFSNEQFFGPGTRLTVL.

The gene calls are TRBV7-2 and TRBJ1-4, with D possibly being TRBD1 (6 bases). With 2 bases removed from V and 4 bases from J, the gap between germline ends came to 20 bases. The CDR3 sequence is 18 residues long. Germline CDR1 and CDR2: SGHTA and FQGNSA. CDR3 sequence: CASSLMASRGTFNEKLFF. CDR3 nucleotide sequence: TGTGCCAGCAGCTTAATGGCGTCTAGGGGGACCTTTAATGAAAAACTGTTTTTT.

On this clone: This sample also contains other DNA sequences that code for the same CDR3. The CDR3 is CASSLDSYGYTF. The CDR3 DNA follows: TGCGCCAGCAGCTTGGATTCCTATGGCTACACCTTC. The chain uses TRBV5-1 and TRBJ1-2; D ambiguous. Trimming removed 0 bases at V and 4 bases at J, with 4 bases between. Germline CDR1 is SGHRS and CDR2 is YFSETQ. This CDR3 is built from 12 residues.

This clone was detected once. The chain recombines TRBV6-1 with TRBJ2-5; no firm D call. Trimming left V 2 bases short and J 2 bases short, with 6 bases between. Germline loops: CDR1 MNHNS, CDR2 SASEGT. There are 13 residues in the CDR3. The CDR3 sequence: CASSEQQQETQYF. In nucleotides, the CDR3 is TGTGCCAGCAGTGAACAGCAGCAAGAGACCCAGTACTTC.

This clone was seen a handful of times. The CDR3 spells CASSQFPSSYEQYF. As DNA, the CDR3 is TGCGCCAGCAGCCAATTTCCGAGCTCCTACGAGCAGTACTTC. The chain employs TRBV4-3 and TRBJ2-7, with D uncertain. Trimming shortened V by 2 bases and J by 0 bases, and 8 bases separated the two germline ends. From germline, CDR1 is LGHNA and CDR2 YSLEER. This CDR3 is built from 14 residues.

This clone was counted ten times or more. The chain joins TRBV9 to TRBJ1-3; D is possibly TRBD1 (6 bases). CDR1 and CDR2 (germline): SGDLS, YYNGEE. This CDR3 has 14 amino acids. The ends were cut back, 0 bases at V and 2 bases at J, with 6 bases in the middle. The CDR3 is CASSVGGPGNTIYF. CDR3 DNA: TGTGCCAGCAGCGTAGGGGGGCCTGGAAACACCATATATTTT.

The V call is TRBV4-1, the J call TRBJ1-2; 9 positions match TRBD1. There are 15 residues in the CDR3. The germline CDR1 and CDR2 sequences are MGHRA and YSYEKL. Germline trimming cut 0 bases from V and 8 bases from J; bases unmatched to any gene: 7. CDR3 residues: CASSQEDRGFWGYTF. Here the CDR3 DNA reads TGCGCCAGCAGCCAAGAGGACAGGGGATTTTGGGGCTACACCTTC.

V and J are TRBV2 and TRBJ1-3; D perhaps matches TRBD1 (6 bases). Germline V gene lookup returns CDR1 SNHLY and CDR2 FYNNEI. Trimming removed 5 bases from V and 4 bases from J, with 12 bases in between. CDR3 size: 14 residues. In DNA, the CDR3 is TGTGCCAGCAGTCCGACAGGTCTCGGAAACACCATATATTTT. It specifies CASSPTGLGNTIYF.

The CDR3 nucleotides are TGCAGCGTACCAGGGGGCGCGTTCTCCCAAGAGACCCAGTACTTC. Protein product: CSVPGGAFSQETQYF. The rearrangement links TRBV29-1 to TRBJ2-5; 8 nucleotides match TRBD1. With V trimmed by 6 bases and J by 1 base, 10 bases remained unmatched. The CDR3 sequence is 15 residues long. Per the germline V gene, CDR1 is SQVTM and CDR2 is ANQGSEA.

This clone was seen more than once but under ten times. This rearrangement joins TRBV28 to TRBJ2-3, with D tentatively TRBD2 (7 bases). V was clipped by 3 bases and J by 5 bases, with 12 bases between them. The germline V gene encodes CDR1 MDHEN and CDR2 SYDVKM. The CDR3 spans 14 residues. The CDR3 bases are TGTGCCAGCAGTTTGGGGGGGCAGGTAGATACGCAGTATTTT. This codes for CASSLGGQVDTQYF.

J is TRBJ2-1 and V is TRBV7-8; the D is unclear. CDR1 and CDR2 from the germline V gene are SGHVS and FQNEAQ. Trimming shortened V by 1 base and J by 6 bases, and 19 bases separated the two germline ends. The CDR3 has 17 residues. This CDR3 reads CASSLVWLRLSPNEQFF. The DNA of the CDR3 is TGTGCCAGCAGCTTAGTTTGGCTCAGACTCTCCCCCAATGAGCAGTTCTTC.

This clone was seen a handful of times. The chain links TRBV21-1 to TRBJ1-2. TRBV21-1 is annotated as a pseudogene. The CDR3 sequence is 15 residues long. The CDR3 loop is CARGEGHTSNYGYTF. The CDR3 DNA reads as TGTGCCAGGGGTGAGGGCCACACATCTAACTATGGCTACACCTTC.

The chain has TRBV7-2 and TRBJ1-3, with no clear D. CDR1 is SGHTA and CDR2 is FQGNSA in the germline V gene. V lost 4 bases to trimming and J lost 0 bases, with 4 bases between them. CDR3 size: 13 residues. CDR3 residues: CASSSASGNTIYF. The CDR3 region has the DNA TGTGCCAGCAGCTCGGCCTCTGGAAACACCATATATTTT.

This clone was observed a few times. The CDR3 DNA follows: TGTGCCAGCAGCTTAAGGCTGGGGGAAAACGAGCAGTACGTC. Translated, it gives CASSLRLGENEQYV. The V call is TRBV7-3, the J call TRBJ2-7; either TRBD1 or TRBD2 may fit D (5 bases each). The CDR3 length is 14 residues. V was trimmed by 1 base and J by 5 bases, leaving 12 bases between them. Germline values: CDR1 SGHTA, CDR2 FQGTGA.

The chain combines TRBV18 with TRBJ2-3; D perhaps matches TRBD1 (6 bases). V lost 4 bases, J lost 1 base, and 6 bases lay in between. From germline, CDR1 is KGHSH and CDR2 LQKENI. The CDR3 runs to 13 residues. The CDR3 DNA reads as TGTGCCAGCTCACGACAGGGCACAGATACGCAGTATTTT. This codes for CASSRQGTDTQYF.

This sequence joins TRBV7-7 and TRBJ2-5, with D perhaps TRBD2 (6 bases). The CDR3 covers 14 residues. Trimming removed 5 bases at V and 7 bases at J, with 17 bases between. CDR1 and CDR2 (germline): SSHAT, FNYEAQ (reference sequence). The CDR3, as DNA: TGTGCCAGCAGCCCGACTACCGGGGGTGGGACCCAGTACTTC. Its protein is CASSPTTGGGTQYF.

The CDR3 spells CASSFRKGGYEQYF. Written as DNA, the CDR3 is TGTGCCAGCAGCTTCAGAAAGGGGGGATACGAGCAGTACTTC. The rearrangement joins TRBV5-4 to TRBJ2-7; TRBD1 or TRBD2 may be the D gene (6 bases each). V lost 2 bases to trimming and J lost 4 bases, with 13 bases between them. The CDR3 totals 14 residues. CDR1 SGHNT and CDR2 YYREEE come from the germline V gene (reference sequence).

The rearrangement joins TRBV6-1 to TRBJ2-1; 8 bases fit TRBD1. Germline V gene lookup returns CDR1 MNHNS and CDR2 SASEGT. V gave up 3 bases and J gave up 6 bases; unmatched junction bases: 1. The CDR3 is made up of 13 amino acids. The CDR3 DNA follows: TGTGCCAGCAGTGAGGACAGGGTCAATGAGCAGTTCTTC. Translation: CASSEDRVNEQFF.